A selection of T cell receptor beta chains follows, all from one sample in a study of cytomegalovirus exposure and HLA in healthy donors. Libraries were prepared by immunoSEQ multiplex PCR; TCRdb keeps only in-frame clonotypes and omits some of them. The data contain about 120,000 clones, 80% of them singletons. Material: PBMCs. Receptors originate from a man under 40 in good health and CMV-seropositive. Both conserved end residues are trimmed from each CDR3. Fields, in order: J gene, V gene, CDR3 protein.

>TRBJ2-3|TRBV9
ASSASGGYTDTQY
>TRBJ2-7|TRBV6-5
ASSSGRTAAYEQY
>TRBJ2-5|TRBV18
ASLQGQETQY
>TRBJ1-1|TRBV5-1
ASSLHRVTEAF
>TRBJ2-2|TRBV6-1
ASSEPTAPGELF
>TRBJ1-5|TRBV2
ASTGGQGGNQPQH
>TRBJ2-7|TRBV27
ASSLSGGSFYEQY
>TRBJ2-2|TRBV5-1
ASSPFFGGLTGELF
>TRBJ2-5|TRBV7-3
ASSPRTSNQETQY
>TRBJ2-6|TRBV6-1
ASTPGQHGANVLT
>TRBJ1-3|TRBV27
ASSFLGAAGNTIY
>TRBJ2-3|TRBV29-1
SVAILAGVDTQY
>TRBJ1-2|TRBV6-5
ASSLGGNGYT
>TRBJ2-7|TRBV14
ASSQAYEQY
>TRBJ1-2|TRBV19
ASSTRGSEPLNYGYT
>TRBJ1-4|TRBV6-5
ASSNRDSNEKLF
>TRBJ2-2|TRBV6-5
ASSYLSYNTGELF
>TRBJ1-2|TRBV18
ASSGQGPYYGYT
>TRBJ1-1|TRBV6-6
ASIDRGNTEAF
>TRBJ1-2|TRBV5-1
ASSLDLTTPGGYT
>TRBJ1-1|TRBV5-4
ASSSGGWTVNTEAF
>TRBJ2-5|TRBV6-1
ASSEELSGGLRQETQY
>TRBJ2-3|TRBV2
ASRLEGGFADTQY
>TRBJ1-2|TRBV6-1
ASSEGDKYYGYT